This note documents a single T cell receptor (beta chain) sequence. What it binds is not known. These data originate in a study of T cell responses to AZD1222 COVID-19 vaccine. Whole-study findings and limits: The donor group comprised mostly white British people and more females; the analysis possibly underestimated clonal diversity.

Using immunoSEQ multiplex PCR, the repertoire was profiled, and TCRdb retains in-frame clones only, with some absent. The table lists about 120,000 clones, approximately 90% of them singletons, with 7.7% in the top ten. CDR1 and CDR2 (germline): SGHVS, FQNEAQ. Germline trimming cut 2 bases from V and 6 bases from J; bases unmatched to any gene: 16. There are 18 residues in the CDR3. This TCR came from an adult in good health. The chain uses TRBV7-8 and TRBJ2-7, with 10 positions matching TRBD2. Sequencing was performed on peripheral blood, taken on day 0 of AZD1222 vaccination. The CDR3 nucleotides are TGTGCCAGCAGCTTAACAGCGGGAGGGCGAAACCCCGCCGTCGAGCAGTACTTC. Its translation is CASSLTAGGRNPAVEQYF.